This paragraph reports one T cell receptor beta chain. CDR3 length: 12 residues. The V end was cut by 1 base, the J end by 8 bases, with 8 bases between. Germline CDR1 LGHNA, CDR2 YNFKEQ. This sample was taken from a study of Ad26.COV2.S vaccination and SARS-CoV-2 variants. About the research overall: Ad26.COV2.S, an intramuscular injection, was given once or twice 56 days apart.

This sample's treatment: about 20 received Ad26.COV2.S at low or high dose, single or two shots; 5 received placebo; per-sample allocation not given. Specimen acquisition occurred on day 63 following the initial vaccine or placebo injection. The protocol was immunoSEQ multiplex PCR, while the TCRdb copy is restricted to in-frame clones and leaves out a portion. The repertoire holds about 450,000 clones, with 89% as singletons. This chain uses TRBV4-2 with TRBJ1-1, with unresolved D. The starting material was peripheral blood, obtained in a trial of Ad26.COV2.S vaccine versus placebo. The TCR sequence derives from a person between 18 and 60 years old who received the Ad26.COV2.S COVID-19 vaccine or a placebo. CDR3 DNA: TGTGCCAGCAGCCAAGGGGCAGGAGAAGCTTTCTTT. Translation gives CASSQGAGEAFF.